Presented here are 18 T cell receptor beta chains from one specimen sequenced in a study of beta chain features in type 1 diabetes. Expressed TCRB transcripts got sequenced, as all isolated RNA was reverse transcribed. Produced via immunoSEQ multiplex PCR; TCRdb's table is partial and in-frame only. The sample carries about 330,000 clones, 9.5% to 12% recorded once. The specimen sequenced was naive CD4+ T cells from blood. The receptor source for this set is a woman aged 30 to 39 in good health.

A few counts support this clone. The chain is built from TRBV7-8 and TRBJ1-2; 9 bases fit TRBD1. Germline V CDR1 and CDR2: SGHVS, FQNEAQ. This CDR3 region has 16 residues. The trim removed 5 bases at V and 2 bases at J, leaving 9 bases unmatched. CDR3 in amino acids: CASSPNGQGWNYGYTF. In nucleotides, the CDR3 is TGTGCCAGCAGCCCTAACGGACAGGGGTGGAACTATGGCTACACCTTC.

This clone was counted a few times. V gene TRBV28 combines with J gene TRBJ2-1; TRBD2 aligns across 10 bases. The germline V gene encodes CDR1 MDHEN and CDR2 SYDVKM. The length of the CDR3 is 15 residues. The ends lost 6 bases at V and 5 bases at J; junction bases unmatched: 7. Here the CDR3 reads CASRHPSGSHNEQFF. CDR3 nucleotides: TGTGCCAGCAGACACCCTAGCGGGAGCCACAATGAGCAGTTCTTC.

This clone was detected only a few times. The chain recombines TRBV29-1 with TRBJ1-1; TRBD1 matches 9 bases. CDR3 length: 13 amino acids. Unmatched junction bases numbered 7, after V lost 7 bases and J lost 4 bases. Per the germline V gene, CDR1 is SQVTM and CDR2 is ANQGSEA. CDR3 nucleotide sequence: TGCAGCGGGGGGGACAGGGCATTCACTGAAGCTTTCTTT. Its translation: CSGGDRAFTEAFF.

This clone was detected only a few times. This chain uses TRBV5-1 with TRBJ2-3, with 7 bases matching TRBD1. The CDR3 extends over 14 amino acids. In germline, CDR1 is SGHRS, CDR2 YFSETQ. With 4 bases clipped from V and 1 base from J, the junction kept 3 bases outside the gene matches. The CDR3: CASSDGQGTDTQYF. In DNA, the CDR3 is TGCGCCAGCAGCGACGGACAGGGCACAGATACGCAGTATTTT.

The CDR3 sequence: CASSYRGSGGYTF. Written as DNA, the CDR3 is TGTGCCAGCAGTTACAGGGGCTCCGGGGGCTACACCTTC. The genes are TRBV28 and TRBJ1-2, with 7 positions matching TRBD1. The CDR3 extends over 13 amino acids. The V segment lost 4 bases and the J segment 8 bases; nucleotides outside the gene matches: 7. Germline V gives CDR1 MDHEN, CDR2 SYDVKM.

The rearrangement links TRBV4-2 to TRBJ2-1; possibly TRBD1 for D (5 bases). Per the germline V gene, CDR1 is LGHNA and CDR2 is YNFKEQ. V was pared by 4 bases and J by 6 bases, with 16 bases between. The CDR3 totals 15 residues. The CDR3 region is CASSPDTPVVNEQFF. The CDR3 nucleotides are TGTGCCAGCAGCCCGGACACCCCTGTGGTCAATGAGCAGTTCTTC.

This clone turned up a few times. The V and J genes are TRBV9 and TRBJ1-1; TRBD1 aligns across 7 bases. V shed 0 bases, J shed 5 bases, and the junction held 7 bases outside the gene matches. CDR1 and CDR2 from the germline V gene are SGDLS and YYNGEE. The CDR3 length is 15 residues. The chain's CDR3 is CASSVERTGGTEAFF. In DNA, the CDR3 is TGTGCCAGCAGCGTAGAGAGGACAGGAGGGACTGAAGCTTTCTTT.

V and J are TRBV4-3 and TRBJ2-5; 9 nucleotides agree with TRBD2. Germline V gene lookup returns CDR1 LGHNA and CDR2 YSLEER. V gave up 1 base and J gave up 5 bases; unmatched junction bases: 23. The CDR3 length is 21 residues. DNA of the CDR3: TGCGCCAGCAGCCAAGGACACCCCGGGGTAGCGGGGGAGGGTCCGGTGGAGACCCAGTACTTC. Translating gives CASSQGHPGVAGEGPVETQYF.

In its sample, this clone was seen a few times. The rearrangement links TRBV28 to TRBJ2-7, with TRBD2 matching 8 bases. Germline loops: CDR1 MDHEN, CDR2 SYDVKM. V dropped 10 bases and J dropped 6; count of bases not matched to a gene: 11. This CDR3 is 13 amino acids long. CDR3 DNA: TGTGCCAACGCCCCGGGGGGGCGAAGCGAGCAGTACTTC. It encodes CANAPGGRSEQYF. Using reference TRBV28 and TRBJ2-7 for the parts outside the CDR3, the full variable domain is DVKVTQSSRYLVKRTGEKVFLECVQDMDHENMFWYRQDPGLGLRLIYFSYDVKMKEKGDIPEGYSVSREKKERFSLILESASTNQTSMYLCANAPGGRSEQYFGPGTRLTVT.

A few counts support this clone. The J gene is TRBJ2-1, the V gene TRBV7-3; 11 nucleotides line up with TRBD2. Germline V gene sequence: CDR1 SGHTA, CDR2 FQGTGA. J lost 4 bases, V lost 5 bases, and 4 bases had no gene match. The CDR3 covers 15 residues. The CDR3: CASSPSGRTYNEQFF. CDR3 in DNA: TGTGCCAGCAGCCCTAGCGGGAGGACGTACAATGAGCAGTTCTTC.

The rearrangement links TRBV30 to TRBJ1-2, with 7 nucleotides matching TRBD1. J was trimmed by 2 bases and V by 8 bases; bases with no gene match: 11. There are 14 residues in the CDR3. Germline CDR1 GTSNPN, CDR2 SVGIG (reference sequence). CDR3 DNA sequence: TGTGCCGGATTAAACAGGGGCGCAAACTATGGCTACACCTTC. Protein: CAGLNRGANYGYTF.

The table lists this clone with a few counts. The chain links TRBV5-5 to TRBJ2-3; a possible D gene is TRBD1 (5 bases). Trimming stripped 0 bases from V and 7 bases from J, with 9 bases between. Germline values: CDR1 SGHKS, CDR2 YYEKEE (reference sequence). The CDR3 consists of 13 residues. The chain's CDR3 is CASSLARGNTQYF. The DNA of the CDR3 is TGTGCCAGCAGCTTGGCTAGGGGAAATACGCAGTATTTT.

The chain employs TRBV5-1 and TRBJ2-7; D may be TRBD2 (5 bases). Germline assignment: CDR1 SGHRS and CDR2 YFSETQ. The ends were cut back, 0 bases at V and 2 bases at J, with 12 bases in the middle. This CDR3 comprises 15 residues. CDR3: CASSLGGEGPYEQYF. The CDR3 region has the DNA TGCGCCAGCAGCTTGGGTGGCGAGGGTCCCTACGAGCAGTACTTC.

This clone was counted a few times. The chain couples TRBV10-3 to TRBJ2-7; 8 positions match TRBD1. J gave up 6 bases and V 11 bases, and 9 bases lay outside the gene matches. Germline CDR1 reads ENHRY; CDR2 reads SYGVKD. The CDR3 is 12 residues long. The CDR3 protein is CAVGDRIGEQYF. For the CDR3, the DNA is TGTGCCGTAGGGGACAGGATCGGCGAGCAGTACTTC.

This clone has only one observation. The chain employs TRBV6-5 and TRBJ1-5; D may be TRBD1 (5 bases). This CDR3 has 10 amino acids. V gave up 7 bases and J gave up 9 bases, with 7 bases separating them. Looked up from germline, CDR1 is MNHEY and CDR2 is SVGAGI. This CDR3 is CASTGGPQHF. For the CDR3, the DNA is TGTGCCAGCACCGGGGGGCCCCAGCATTTT.

The chain has TRBV5-6 and TRBJ1-2; D unclear. This CDR3 contains 15 residues. Germline V gene sequence: CDR1 SGHDT, CDR2 YYEEEE. Between the trimmed V and J ends, which lost 3 bases and 0 bases, there was a span of 12 bases. CDR3 DNA: TGTGCCAGCAGCTCCTTCAGCCAGGCTAACTATGGCTACACCTTC. Amino acids: CASSSFSQANYGYTF.

The rearrangement links TRBV28 to TRBJ1-2; D not resolved. The germline CDR1 and CDR2 sequences are MDHEN and SYDVKM. The CDR3 totals 14 residues. Trimming took off 3 bases at V and 7 bases at J, with 15 bases between the two ends. The chain's CDR3 is CASSFPREDRGYTF. CDR3 nucleotides: TGTGCCAGCAGTTTTCCCCGGGAAGATCGTGGCTACACCTTC.

The chain recombines TRBV5-4 with TRBJ1-2; 9 nucleotides align to TRBD1. Germline CDR1 SGHNT, CDR2 YYREEE (reference sequence). J was trimmed by 1 base and V by 1 base; bases with no gene match: 2. This CDR3 spans 15 amino acids. The CDR3 nucleotides read TGTGCCAGCAGCTTGCCGGGACAGGGTAACTATGGCTACACCTTC. Amino acids: CASSLPGQGNYGYTF.